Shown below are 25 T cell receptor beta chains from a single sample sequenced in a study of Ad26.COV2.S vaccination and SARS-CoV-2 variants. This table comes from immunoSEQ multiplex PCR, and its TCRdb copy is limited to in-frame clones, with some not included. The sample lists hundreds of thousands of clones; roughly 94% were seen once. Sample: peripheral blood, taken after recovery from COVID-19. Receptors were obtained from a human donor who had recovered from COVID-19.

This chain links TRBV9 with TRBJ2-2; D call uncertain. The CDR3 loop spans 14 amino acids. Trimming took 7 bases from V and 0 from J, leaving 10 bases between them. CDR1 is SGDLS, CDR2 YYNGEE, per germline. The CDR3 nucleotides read TGTGCCAGCCAAGTCGGGCCGAACACCGGGGAGCTGTTTTTT. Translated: CASQVGPNTGELFF.

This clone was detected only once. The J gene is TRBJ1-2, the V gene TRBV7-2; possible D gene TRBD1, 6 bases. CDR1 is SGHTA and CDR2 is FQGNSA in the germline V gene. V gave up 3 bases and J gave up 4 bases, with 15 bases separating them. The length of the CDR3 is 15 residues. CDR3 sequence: CASSFYVGTSYGYTF. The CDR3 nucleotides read TGTGCCAGCAGCTTCTACGTGGGGACAAGCTATGGCTACACCTTC. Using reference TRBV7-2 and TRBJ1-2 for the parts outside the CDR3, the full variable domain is GAGVSQSPSNKVTEKGKDVELRCDPISGHTALYWYRQSLGQGLEFLIYFQGNSAPDKSGLPSDRFSAERTGGSVSTLTIQRTQQEDSAVYLCASSFYVGTSYGYTFGSGTRLTVV.

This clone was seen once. CDR3 DNA sequence: TGTGCCAGCACCCTCCCTTGGGGGGGGGCTCGGGATGAGCAGTTCTTC. It encodes CASTLPWGGARDEQFF. V gene TRBV7-8 combines with J gene TRBJ2-1; possibly TRBD2 for D (7 bases). Looked up from germline, CDR1 is SGHVS and CDR2 is FQNEAQ. The CDR3 is made up of 16 amino acids. Trimming pared 7 bases from V and 8 bases from J, leaving 24 bases between.

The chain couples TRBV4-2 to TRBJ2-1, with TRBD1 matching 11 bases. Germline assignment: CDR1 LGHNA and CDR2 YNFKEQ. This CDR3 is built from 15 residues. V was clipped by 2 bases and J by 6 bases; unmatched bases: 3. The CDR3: CASSQPGQGGNEQFF. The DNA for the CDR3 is TGTGCCAGCAGCCAACCGGGACAGGGGGGCAATGAGCAGTTCTTC.

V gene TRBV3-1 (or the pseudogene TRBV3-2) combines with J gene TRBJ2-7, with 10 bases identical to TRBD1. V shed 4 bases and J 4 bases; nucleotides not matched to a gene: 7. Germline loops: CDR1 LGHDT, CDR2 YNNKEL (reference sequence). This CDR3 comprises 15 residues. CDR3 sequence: CASSRRQGAEYEQYF. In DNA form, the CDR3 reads TGTGCCAGCAGCCGAAGACAGGGGGCGGAATACGAGCAGTACTTC.

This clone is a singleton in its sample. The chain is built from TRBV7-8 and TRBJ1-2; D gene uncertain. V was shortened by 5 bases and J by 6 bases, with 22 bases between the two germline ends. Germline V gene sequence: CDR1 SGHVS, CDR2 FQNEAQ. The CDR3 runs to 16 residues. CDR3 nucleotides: TGTGCCAGCAGCATGAGTCCTAGCCCTATTGGGGATGGCTACACCTTC. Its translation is CASSMSPSPIGDGYTF.

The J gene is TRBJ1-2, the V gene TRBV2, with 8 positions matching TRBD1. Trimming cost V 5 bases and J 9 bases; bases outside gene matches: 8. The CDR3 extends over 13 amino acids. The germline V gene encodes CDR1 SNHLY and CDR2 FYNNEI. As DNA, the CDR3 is TGTGCCAGCAGTCCCGGACAGGGTATCCGCTACACCTTC. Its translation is CASSPGQGIRYTF.

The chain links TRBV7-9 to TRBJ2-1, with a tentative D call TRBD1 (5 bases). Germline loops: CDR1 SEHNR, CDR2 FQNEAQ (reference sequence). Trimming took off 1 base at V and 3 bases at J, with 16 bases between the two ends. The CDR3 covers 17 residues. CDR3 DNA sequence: TGTGCCAGCAGCTTAGTTGGGGCAGCCCTGAACTACAATGAGCAGTTCTTC. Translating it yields CASSLVGAALNYNEQFF.

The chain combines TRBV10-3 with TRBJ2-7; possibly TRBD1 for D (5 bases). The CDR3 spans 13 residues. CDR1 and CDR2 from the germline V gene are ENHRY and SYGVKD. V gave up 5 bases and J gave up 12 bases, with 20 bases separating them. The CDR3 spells CAISFGQGKPLYV. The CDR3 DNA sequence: TGTGCCATCAGTTTTGGGCAGGGAAAACCCCTGTACGTC.

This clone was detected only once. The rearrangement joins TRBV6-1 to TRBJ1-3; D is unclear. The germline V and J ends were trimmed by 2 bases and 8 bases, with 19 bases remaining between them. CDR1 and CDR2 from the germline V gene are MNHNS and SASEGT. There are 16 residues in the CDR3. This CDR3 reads CASSEPQAGRVDTIYF. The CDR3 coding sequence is TGTGCCAGCAGTGAACCCCAGGCGGGGAGGGTGGACACCATATATTTT.

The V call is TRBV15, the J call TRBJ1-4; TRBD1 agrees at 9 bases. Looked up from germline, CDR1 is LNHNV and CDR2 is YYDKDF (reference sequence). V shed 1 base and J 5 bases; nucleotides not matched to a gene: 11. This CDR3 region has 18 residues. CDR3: CATSRVGTGKKGNEKLFF. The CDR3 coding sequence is TGTGCCACCAGCAGAGTTGGGACAGGGAAAAAGGGGAATGAAAAACTGTTTTTT.

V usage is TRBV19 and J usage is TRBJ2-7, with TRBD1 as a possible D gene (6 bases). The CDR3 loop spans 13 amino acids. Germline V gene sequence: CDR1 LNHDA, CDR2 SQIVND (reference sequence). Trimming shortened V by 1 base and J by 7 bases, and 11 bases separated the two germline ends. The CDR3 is CASSIGRGDEQYF. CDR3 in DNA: TGTGCCAGTAGTATAGGCAGGGGTGATGAGCAGTACTTC.

CDR3 in DNA: TGTGCCAGCAGCTCACAGGGGGCGAACACCGGGGAGCTGTTTTTT. Amino acids: CASSSQGANTGELFF. This chain uses TRBV7-2 with TRBJ2-2; the match to TRBD1 covers 8 bases. The germline V gene encodes CDR1 SGHTA and CDR2 FQGNSA. J was trimmed by 0 bases and V by 4 bases; bases with no gene match: 1. CDR3 length: 15 residues.

CDR3 region: CATSTTGQPYEQYF. The CDR3, as DNA: TGTGCCACCAGCACGACGGGACAGCCCTACGAGCAGTACTTC. The rearrangement uses TRBV15 and TRBJ2-7, with TRBD1 identical over 7 bases. Germline-derived CDR1 and CDR2 are LNHNV and YYDKDF (reference sequence). This CDR3 spans 14 amino acids. Unmatched junction bases numbered 5, after V lost 4 bases and J lost 2 bases.

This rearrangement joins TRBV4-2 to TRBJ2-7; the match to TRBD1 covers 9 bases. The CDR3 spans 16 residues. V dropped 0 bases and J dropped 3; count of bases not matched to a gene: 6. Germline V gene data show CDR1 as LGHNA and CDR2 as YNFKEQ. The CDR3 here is CASSQESGTGLYEQYF. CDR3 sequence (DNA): TGTGCCAGCAGCCAAGAATCCGGGACAGGGCTCTACGAGCAGTACTTC.

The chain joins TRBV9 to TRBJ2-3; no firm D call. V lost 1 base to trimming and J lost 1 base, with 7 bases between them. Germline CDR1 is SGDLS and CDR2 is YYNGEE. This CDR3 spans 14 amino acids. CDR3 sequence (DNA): TGTGCCAGCAGCGTAATCGGAGGCACAGATACGCAGTATTTT. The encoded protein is CASSVIGGTDTQYF.

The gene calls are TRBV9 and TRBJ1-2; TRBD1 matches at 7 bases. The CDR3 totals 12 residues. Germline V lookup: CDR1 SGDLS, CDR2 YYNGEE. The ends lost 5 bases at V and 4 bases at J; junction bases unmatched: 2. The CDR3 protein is CASSGTAYGYTF. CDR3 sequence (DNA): TGTGCCAGCAGTGGGACAGCCTATGGCTACACCTTC.

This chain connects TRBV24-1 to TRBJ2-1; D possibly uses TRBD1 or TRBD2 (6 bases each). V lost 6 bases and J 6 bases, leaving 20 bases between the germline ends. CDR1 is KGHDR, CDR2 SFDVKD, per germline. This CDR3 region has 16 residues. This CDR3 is CATSTNGGHLSNEQFF. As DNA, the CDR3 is TGTGCCACCAGTACCAATGGGGGGCATCTCTCCAATGAGCAGTTCTTC.

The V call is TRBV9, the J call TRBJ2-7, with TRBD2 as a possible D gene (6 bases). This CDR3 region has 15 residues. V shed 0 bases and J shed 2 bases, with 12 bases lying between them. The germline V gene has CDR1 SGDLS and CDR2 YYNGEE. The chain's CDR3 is CASSVGRGVTYEQYF. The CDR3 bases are TGTGCCAGCAGCGTAGGGAGGGGAGTCACCTACGAGCAGTACTTC.

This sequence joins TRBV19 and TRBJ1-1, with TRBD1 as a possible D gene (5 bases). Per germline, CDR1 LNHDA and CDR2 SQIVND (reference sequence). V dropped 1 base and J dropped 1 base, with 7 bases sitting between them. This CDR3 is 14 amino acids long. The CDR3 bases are TGTGCCAGTAGTATAGTTACAGGGAACACTGAAGCTTTCTTT. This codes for CASSIVTGNTEAFF. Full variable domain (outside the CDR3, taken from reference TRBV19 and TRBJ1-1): DGGITQSPKYLFRKEGQNVTLSCEQNLNHDAMYWYRQDPGQGLRLIYYSQIVNDFQKGDIAEGYSVSREKKESFPLTVTSAQKNPTAFYLCASSIVTGNTEAFFGQGTRLTVV.

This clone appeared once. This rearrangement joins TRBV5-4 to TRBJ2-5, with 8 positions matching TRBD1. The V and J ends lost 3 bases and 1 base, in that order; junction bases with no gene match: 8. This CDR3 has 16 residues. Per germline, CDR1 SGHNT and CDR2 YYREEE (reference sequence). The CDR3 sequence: CASSSTRTGSQETQYF. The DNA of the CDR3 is TGTGCCAGCAGCTCCACGAGGACAGGGAGCCAAGAGACCCAGTACTTC.

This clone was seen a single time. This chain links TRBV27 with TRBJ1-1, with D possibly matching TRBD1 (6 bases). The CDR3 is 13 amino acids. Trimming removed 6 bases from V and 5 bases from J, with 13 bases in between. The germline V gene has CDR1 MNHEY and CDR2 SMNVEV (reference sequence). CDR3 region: CASRAGAGTEAFF. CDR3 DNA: TGTGCCAGCAGGGCAGGGGCTGGGACTGAAGCTTTCTTT.

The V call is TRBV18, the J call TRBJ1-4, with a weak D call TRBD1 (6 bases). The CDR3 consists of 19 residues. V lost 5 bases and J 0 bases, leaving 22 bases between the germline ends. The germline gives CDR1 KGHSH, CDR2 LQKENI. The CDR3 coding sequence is TGTGCCAGCTCATCGGGTGGGGGACACCTTTTTGCAACTAATGAAAAACTGTTTTTT. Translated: CASSSGGGHLFATNEKLFF.

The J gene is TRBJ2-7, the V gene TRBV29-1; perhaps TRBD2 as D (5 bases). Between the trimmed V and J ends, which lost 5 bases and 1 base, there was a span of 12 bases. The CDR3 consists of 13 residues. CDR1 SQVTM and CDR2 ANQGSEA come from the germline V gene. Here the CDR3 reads CSVFTEGSYEQYF. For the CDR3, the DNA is TGCAGCGTTTTCACAGAGGGATCCTACGAGCAGTACTTC.

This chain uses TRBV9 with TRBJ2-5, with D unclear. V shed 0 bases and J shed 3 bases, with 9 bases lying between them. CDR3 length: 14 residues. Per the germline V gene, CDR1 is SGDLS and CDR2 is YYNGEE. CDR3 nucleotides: TGTGCCAGCAGCGTAGATGGTAGGGAAGAGACCCAGTACTTC. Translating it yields CASSVDGREETQYF.